Below are 12 T cell receptor beta chains sequenced from a single sample in a study of blood T cell repertoires in COVID-19. Assay used: immunoSEQ multiplex PCR; TCRdb lists only in-frame clones, some missing. The profile covers about 88,000 clones, with about 88% appearing a single time and 2.9% taken by the ten largest. The material sequenced was peripheral blood. The receptors here all came from a woman over 75 with acute or convalescent COVID-19.

In its sample, this clone was seen once. The gene calls are TRBV5-1 and TRBJ1-5; no firm D call. CDR3 length: 13 residues. Germline CDR1 reads SGHRS; CDR2 reads YFSETQ. The V and J ends lost 3 bases and 5 bases respectively, with 9 bases between them. DNA for the CDR3: TGCGCCAGCAGCTCCGATGGAGATCAGCCCCAGCATTTT. Encoded protein: CASSSDGDQPQHF.

The J gene is TRBJ2-7, the V gene TRBV6-6; D is uncertain. Trimming took off 4 bases at V and 4 bases at J, with 8 bases between the two ends. CDR3 length: 12 amino acids. Looked up from germline, CDR1 is MNHNY and CDR2 is SVGAGI (reference sequence). CDR3 residues: CASSSQKYEQYF. As DNA, the CDR3 is TGTGCCAGCAGTTCCCAGAAGTACGAGCAGTACTTC.

The V call is TRBV24-1, the J call TRBJ1-1; TRBD1 is a possible D gene (6 bases). The V gene's germline CDR1 is KGHDR and CDR2 SFDVKD. V gave up 6 bases and J gave up 5 bases, with 12 bases separating them. The length of the CDR3 is 13 residues. CDR3 sequence (DNA): TGTGCCACCAGTTGCCAGGGGTGTACTGAAGCTTTCTTT. This translates into CATSCQGCTEAFF.

The chain combines TRBV19 with TRBJ1-4, with 9 bases lining up with TRBD1. Germline CDR1 and CDR2: LNHDA and SQIVND (reference sequence). The V segment lost 10 bases and the J segment 6 bases; nucleotides outside the gene matches: 6. The CDR3 loop spans 13 amino acids. CDR3 in amino acids: CATSGQGYEKLFF. CDR3 DNA: TGTGCCACCTCGGGACAGGGCTATGAAAAACTGTTTTTT.

V usage is TRBV5-1 and J usage is TRBJ2-1, with 7 bases fitting TRBD2. CDR1 and CDR2 (germline): SGHRS, YFSETQ. Losses at the gene ends were 4 bases for V and 0 bases for J; bases not matched to a gene: 16. The length of the CDR3 is 19 residues. CDR3 amino acids: CASSPVPTSGGGSYNEQFF. The DNA of the CDR3 is TGCGCCAGCAGCCCGGTGCCCACCTCAGGCGGGGGCTCCTACAATGAGCAGTTCTTC.

The chain is built from TRBV6-5 and TRBJ2-1; 9 bases are shared with TRBD2. Germline lookup yields CDR1 MNHEY and CDR2 SVGAGI. The CDR3 totals 15 residues. With V trimmed by 8 bases and J by 4 bases, 9 bases remained unmatched. CDR3 sequence: CASGTGTSSYNEQFF. The CDR3 DNA reads TGTGCCAGCGGAACCGGGACTAGCTCTTACAATGAGCAGTTCTTC.

The rearrangement joins TRBV3-1 (or the pseudogene TRBV3-2) to TRBJ2-2; 9 nucleotides match TRBD2. The CDR3 runs 17 residues. V dropped 1 base and J dropped 4; count of bases not matched to a gene: 7. Per the germline V gene, CDR1 is LGHDT and CDR2 is YNNKEL (reference sequence). The CDR3 DNA is TGTGCCAGCAGCCAAGCCATAGCGGGGGTTAGCACCGGGGAGCTGTTTTTT. It encodes CASSQAIAGVSTGELFF.

The rearrangement joins TRBV7-9 to TRBJ1-1, with 8 bases aligning to TRBD1. The CDR3 extends over 15 amino acids. V was pared by 3 bases and J by 4 bases, with 7 bases of the junction left unmatched. The germline gives CDR1 SEHNR, CDR2 FQNEAQ (reference sequence). The CDR3 DNA sequence: TGTGCCAGCAGCTTTTCTGGACAGGGAGTCACTGAAGCTTTCTTT. Its translation is CASSFSGQGVTEAFF. Together with reference TRBV7-9 and TRBJ1-1, the CDR3 gives the full variable domain: DTGVSQNPRHKITKRGQNVTFRCDPISEHNRLYWYRQTLGQGPEFLTYFQNEAQLEKSRLLSDRFSAERPKGSFSTLEIQRTEQGDSAMYLCASSFSGQGVTEAFFGQGTRLTVV.

The V call is TRBV6-2 or TRBV6-3, the J call TRBJ1-6; 7 bases are a match to TRBD1. This CDR3 has 17 residues. Per the germline V gene, CDR1 is MNHEY and CDR2 is SVGEGT. V gave up 5 bases and J gave up 0 bases; unmatched junction bases: 7. The CDR3 DNA is TGTGCCAGCAGTAAGGGGGCCGGCAGCTCCTATAATTCACCCCTCCACTTT. This gives the protein CASSKGAGSSYNSPLHF.

The CDR3 spells CASTFGGSGTYEQYF. In nucleotides, the CDR3 is TGTGCCAGCACCTTTGGGGGTAGCGGGACCTACGAGCAGTACTTC. This rearrangement joins TRBV5-4 to TRBJ2-7, with 8 bases matching TRBD2. The V gene end was trimmed by 6 bases and the J gene end by 2 bases; junction bases not matched to a gene: 10. CDR1 SGHNT and CDR2 YYREEE come from the germline V gene (reference sequence). The CDR3 consists of 15 residues.

The rearrangement joins TRBV3-1 (or the pseudogene TRBV3-2) to TRBJ2-5, with TRBD2 identical over 10 bases. J gave up 5 bases and V 4 bases, and 10 bases lay outside the gene matches. CDR3 length: 16 residues. Germline-derived CDR1 and CDR2 are LGHDT and YNNKEL (reference sequence). The CDR3 here is CASSPGSLAGVETQYF. The CDR3 coding sequence is TGTGCCAGCAGCCCTGGCTCCCTAGCGGGGGTGGAGACCCAGTACTTC.

This clone has more than one count but fewer than ten. V is TRBV19 and J is TRBJ2-7; 7 bases line up with TRBD2. In germline, CDR1 is LNHDA, CDR2 SQIVND (reference sequence). V lost 5 bases and J lost 6; bases outside the gene matches: 7. The CDR3 contains 13 residues. The CDR3 DNA sequence: TGTGCCAGTAGTCCCGGACTAGTTAGCGAGCAGTACTTC. This codes for CASSPGLVSEQYF.